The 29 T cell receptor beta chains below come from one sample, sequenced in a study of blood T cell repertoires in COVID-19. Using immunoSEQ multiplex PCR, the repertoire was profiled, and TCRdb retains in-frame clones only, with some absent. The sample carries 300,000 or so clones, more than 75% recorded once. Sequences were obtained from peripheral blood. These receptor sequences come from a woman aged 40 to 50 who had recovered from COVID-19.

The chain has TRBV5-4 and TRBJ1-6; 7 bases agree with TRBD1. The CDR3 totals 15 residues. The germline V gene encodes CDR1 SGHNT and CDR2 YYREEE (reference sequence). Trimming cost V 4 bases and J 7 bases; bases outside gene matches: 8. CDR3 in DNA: TGTGCCAGCAGCACCGGGACAGTGGGAAATTCACCCCTCCACTTT. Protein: CASSTGTVGNSPLHF.

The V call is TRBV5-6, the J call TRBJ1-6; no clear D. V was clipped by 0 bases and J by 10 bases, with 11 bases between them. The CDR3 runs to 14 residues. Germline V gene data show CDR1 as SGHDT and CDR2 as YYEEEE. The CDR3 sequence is CASSLGGYGSPLHF. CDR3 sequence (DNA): TGTGCCAGCAGCTTGGGCGGGTATGGGTCACCCCTCCACTTT.

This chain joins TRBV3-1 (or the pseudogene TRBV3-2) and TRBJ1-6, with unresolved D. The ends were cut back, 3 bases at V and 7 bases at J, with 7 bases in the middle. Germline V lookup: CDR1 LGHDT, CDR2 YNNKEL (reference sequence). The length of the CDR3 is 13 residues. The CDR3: CASSQDLNSPLHF. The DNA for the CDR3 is TGTGCCAGCAGCCAGGACTTAAATTCACCCCTCCACTTT.

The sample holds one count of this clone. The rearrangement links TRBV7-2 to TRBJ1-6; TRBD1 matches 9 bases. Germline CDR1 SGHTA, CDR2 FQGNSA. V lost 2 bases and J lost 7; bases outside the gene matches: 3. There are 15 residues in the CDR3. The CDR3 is CASSLHRGRNSPLHF. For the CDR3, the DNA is TGTGCCAGCAGCTTACACAGGGGGCGAAATTCACCCCTCCACTTT.

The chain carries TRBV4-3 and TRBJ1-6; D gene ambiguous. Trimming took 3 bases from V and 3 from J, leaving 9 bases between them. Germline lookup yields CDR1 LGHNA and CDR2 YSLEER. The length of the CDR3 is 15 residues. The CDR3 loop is CASSQEPYYNSPLHF. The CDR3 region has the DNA TGCGCCAGCAGCCAGGAGCCGTACTATAATTCACCCCTCCACTTT.

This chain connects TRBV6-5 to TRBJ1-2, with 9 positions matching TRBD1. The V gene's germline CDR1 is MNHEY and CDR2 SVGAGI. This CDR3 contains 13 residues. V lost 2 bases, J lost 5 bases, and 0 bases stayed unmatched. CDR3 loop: CASSYDRGYGYTF. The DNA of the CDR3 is TGTGCCAGCAGTTACGACAGGGGGTATGGCTACACCTTC.

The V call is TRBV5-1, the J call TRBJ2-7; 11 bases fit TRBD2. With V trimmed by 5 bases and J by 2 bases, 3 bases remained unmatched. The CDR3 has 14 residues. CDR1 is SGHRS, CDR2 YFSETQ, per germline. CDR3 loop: CASRTSGVTYEQYF. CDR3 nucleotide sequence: TGCGCCAGCAGGACTAGCGGGGTTACCTACGAGCAGTACTTC.

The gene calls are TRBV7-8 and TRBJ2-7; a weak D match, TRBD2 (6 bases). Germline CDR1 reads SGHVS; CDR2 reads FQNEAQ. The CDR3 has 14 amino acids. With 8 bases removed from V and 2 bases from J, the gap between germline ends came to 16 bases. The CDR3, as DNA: TGTGCCAGCGGAAAGACCGGGACTCCCTACGAGCAGTACTTC. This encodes CASGKTGTPYEQYF.

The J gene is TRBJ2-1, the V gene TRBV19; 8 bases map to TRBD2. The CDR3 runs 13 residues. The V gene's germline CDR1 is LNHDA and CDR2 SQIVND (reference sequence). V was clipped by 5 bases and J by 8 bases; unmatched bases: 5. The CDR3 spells CASSPGGGYEQFF. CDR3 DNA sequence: TGTGCCAGTAGTCCAGGCGGGGGGTATGAGCAGTTCTTC.

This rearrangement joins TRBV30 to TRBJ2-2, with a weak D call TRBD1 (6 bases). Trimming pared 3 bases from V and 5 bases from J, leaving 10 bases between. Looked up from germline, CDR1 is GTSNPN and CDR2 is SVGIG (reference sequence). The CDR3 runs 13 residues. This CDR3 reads CAWRPQGTGELFF. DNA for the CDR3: TGTGCCTGGAGACCGCAGGGGACCGGGGAGCTGTTTTTT.

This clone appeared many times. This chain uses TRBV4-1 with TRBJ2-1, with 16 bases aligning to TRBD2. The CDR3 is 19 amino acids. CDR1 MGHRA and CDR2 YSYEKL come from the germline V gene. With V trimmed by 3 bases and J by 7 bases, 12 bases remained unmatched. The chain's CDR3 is CASSHPGLAGGPLRNEQFF. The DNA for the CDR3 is TGCGCCAGCAGCCACCCGGGACTAGCGGGGGGGCCGCTTAGGAATGAGCAGTTCTTC.

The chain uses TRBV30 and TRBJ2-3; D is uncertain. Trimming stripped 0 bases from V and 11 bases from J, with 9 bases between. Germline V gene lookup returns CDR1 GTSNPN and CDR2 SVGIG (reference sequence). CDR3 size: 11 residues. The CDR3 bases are TGTGCCTGGAGTGTAACCAGACAGCAGTATTTT. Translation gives CAWSVTRQQYF.

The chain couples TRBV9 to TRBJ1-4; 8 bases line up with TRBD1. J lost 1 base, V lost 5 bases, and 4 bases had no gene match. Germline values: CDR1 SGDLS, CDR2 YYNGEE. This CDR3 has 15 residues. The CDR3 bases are TGTGCCAGCAGTTATACAGGGGGAACTAATGAAAAACTGTTTTTT. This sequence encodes CASSYTGGTNEKLFF.

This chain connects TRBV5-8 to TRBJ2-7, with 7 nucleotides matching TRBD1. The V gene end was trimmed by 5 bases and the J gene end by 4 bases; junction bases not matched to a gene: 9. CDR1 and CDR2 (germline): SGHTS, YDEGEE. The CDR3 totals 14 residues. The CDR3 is CASRPRQGSYEQYF. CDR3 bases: TGTGCCAGCAGACCCCGACAGGGATCGTACGAGCAGTACTTC.

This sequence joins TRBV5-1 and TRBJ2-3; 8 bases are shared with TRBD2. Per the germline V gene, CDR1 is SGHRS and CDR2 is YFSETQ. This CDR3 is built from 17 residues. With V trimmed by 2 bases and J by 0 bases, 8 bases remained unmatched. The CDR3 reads CASSFLTSGSSTDTQYF. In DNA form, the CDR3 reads TGCGCCAGCAGCTTCCTTACTAGCGGCTCTAGCACAGATACGCAGTATTTT.

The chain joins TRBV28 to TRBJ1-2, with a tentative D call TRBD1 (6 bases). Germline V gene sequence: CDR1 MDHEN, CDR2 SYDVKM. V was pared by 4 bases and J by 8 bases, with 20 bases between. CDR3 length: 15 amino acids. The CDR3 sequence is CASSSQGGGIYGYTF. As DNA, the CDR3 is TGTGCCAGCAGTTCCCAAGGGGGGGGTATTTACGGCTACACCTTC.

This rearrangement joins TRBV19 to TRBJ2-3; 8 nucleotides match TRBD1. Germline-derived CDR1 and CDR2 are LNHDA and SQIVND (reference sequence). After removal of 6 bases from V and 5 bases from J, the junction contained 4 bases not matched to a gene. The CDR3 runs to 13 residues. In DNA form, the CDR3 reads TGTGCCAGTAGGGAACAGGGGGTAGATACGCAGTATTTT. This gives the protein CASREQGVDTQYF.

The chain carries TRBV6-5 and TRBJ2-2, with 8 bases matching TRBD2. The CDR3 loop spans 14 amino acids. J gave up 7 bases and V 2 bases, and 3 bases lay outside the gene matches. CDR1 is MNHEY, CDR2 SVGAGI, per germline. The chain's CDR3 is CASSYVGGDGELFF. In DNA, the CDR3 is TGTGCCAGCAGTTACGTCGGGGGGGACGGGGAGCTGTTTTTT.

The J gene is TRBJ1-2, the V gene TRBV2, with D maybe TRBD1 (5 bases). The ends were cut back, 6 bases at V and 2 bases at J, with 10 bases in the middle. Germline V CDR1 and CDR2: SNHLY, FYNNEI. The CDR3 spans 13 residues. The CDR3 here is CASRGLRNYGYTF. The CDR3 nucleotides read TGTGCCAGCAGGGGGCTGAGAAACTATGGCTACACCTTC.

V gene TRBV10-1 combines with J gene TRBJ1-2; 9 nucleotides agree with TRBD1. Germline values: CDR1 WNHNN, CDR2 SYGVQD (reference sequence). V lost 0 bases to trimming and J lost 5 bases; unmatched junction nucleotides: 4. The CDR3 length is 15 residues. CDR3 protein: CASSESRTGAYGYTF. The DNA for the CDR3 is TGCGCCAGCAGTGAGTCGCGGACAGGGGCGTATGGCTACACCTTC.

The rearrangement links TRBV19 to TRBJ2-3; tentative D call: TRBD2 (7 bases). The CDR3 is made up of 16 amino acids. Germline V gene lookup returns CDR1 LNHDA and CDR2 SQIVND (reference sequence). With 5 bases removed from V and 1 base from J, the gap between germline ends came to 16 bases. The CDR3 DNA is TGTGCCAGTAGTCTCCTCGGCGGGGGCCGCACAGATACGCAGTATTTT. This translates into CASSLLGGGRTDTQYF.

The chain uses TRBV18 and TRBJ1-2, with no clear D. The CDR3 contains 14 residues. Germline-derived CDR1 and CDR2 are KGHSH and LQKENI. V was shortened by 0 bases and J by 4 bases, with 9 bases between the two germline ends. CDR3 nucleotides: TGTGCCAGCTCACCACCCGGCGGGCTCTATGGCTACACCTTC. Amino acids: CASSPPGGLYGYTF.

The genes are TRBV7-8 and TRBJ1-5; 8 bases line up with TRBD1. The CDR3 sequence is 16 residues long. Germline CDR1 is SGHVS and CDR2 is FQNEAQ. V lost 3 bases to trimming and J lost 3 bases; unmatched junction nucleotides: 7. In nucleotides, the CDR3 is TGTGCCAGCAGCTTGACAGGGGTCCATCCCAATCAGCCCCAGCATTTT. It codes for CASSLTGVHPNQPQHF.

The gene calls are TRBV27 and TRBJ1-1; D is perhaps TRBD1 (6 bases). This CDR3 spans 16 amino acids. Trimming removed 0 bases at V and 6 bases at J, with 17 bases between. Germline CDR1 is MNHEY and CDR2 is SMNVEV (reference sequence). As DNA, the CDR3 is TGTGCCAGCAGTTTATCCCCAGGGGCCTCTCGTGCTGAAGCTTTCTTT. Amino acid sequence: CASSLSPGASRAEAFF.

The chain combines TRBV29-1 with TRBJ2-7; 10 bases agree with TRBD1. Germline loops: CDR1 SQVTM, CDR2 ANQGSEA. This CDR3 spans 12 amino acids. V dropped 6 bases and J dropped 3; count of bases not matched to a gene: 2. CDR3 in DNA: TGCAGCGTGGGACAGGGGCGCTACGAGCAGTACTTC. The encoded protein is CSVGQGRYEQYF.

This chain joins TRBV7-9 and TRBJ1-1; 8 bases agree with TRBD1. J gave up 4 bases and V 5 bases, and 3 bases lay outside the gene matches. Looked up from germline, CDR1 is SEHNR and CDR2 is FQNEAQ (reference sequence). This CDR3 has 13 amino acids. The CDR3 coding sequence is TGTGCCAGCAGCGCACAGGGGGGCACTGAAGCTTTCTTT. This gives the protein CASSAQGGTEAFF.

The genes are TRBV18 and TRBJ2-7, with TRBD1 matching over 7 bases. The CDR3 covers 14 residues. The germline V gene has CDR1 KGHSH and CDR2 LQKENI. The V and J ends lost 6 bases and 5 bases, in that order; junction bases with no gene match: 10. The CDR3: CASSPRQGLDEQYF. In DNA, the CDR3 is TGTGCCAGCTCCCCCAGACAGGGTCTGGACGAGCAGTACTTC.

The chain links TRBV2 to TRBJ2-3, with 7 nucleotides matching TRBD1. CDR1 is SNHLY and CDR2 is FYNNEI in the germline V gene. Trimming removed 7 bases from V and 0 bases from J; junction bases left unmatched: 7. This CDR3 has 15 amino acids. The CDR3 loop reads CASKLGTASTDTQYF. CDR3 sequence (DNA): TGTGCCAGCAAACTCGGGACAGCTAGCACAGATACGCAGTATTTT.

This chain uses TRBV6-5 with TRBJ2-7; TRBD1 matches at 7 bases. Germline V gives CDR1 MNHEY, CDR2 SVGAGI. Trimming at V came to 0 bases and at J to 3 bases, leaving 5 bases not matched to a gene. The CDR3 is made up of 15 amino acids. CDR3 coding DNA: TGTGCCAGCAGTTACTCTGTATCAGGGGGCTACGAGCAGTACTTC. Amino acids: CASSYSVSGGYEQYF.